Below are 19 T cell receptor beta chains sequenced from a single sample in a study of blood T cell repertoires in COVID-19. Produced via immunoSEQ multiplex PCR; TCRdb's table is partial and in-frame only. The sample includes approximately 94,000 clones, roughly 82% of them seen just once. The sample comprised peripheral blood. These TCRs come from a man between 60 and 70 years old with acute or convalescent COVID-19.

V usage is TRBV7-9 and J usage is TRBJ1-2; perhaps TRBD1 as D (6 bases). This CDR3 comprises 13 residues. The germline V gene encodes CDR1 SEHNR and CDR2 FQNEAQ (reference sequence). The V and J ends lost 1 base and 8 bases respectively, with 11 bases between them. CDR3 residues: CASSLVQGQGYTF. CDR3 coding DNA: TGTGCCAGCAGCTTAGTACAGGGCCAAGGCTACACCTTC. Full variable domain (remainder filled in from reference TRBV7-9 and TRBJ1-2): DTGVSQNPRHKITKRGQNVTFRCDPISEHNRLYWYRQTLGQGPEFLTYFQNEAQLEKSRLLSDRFSAERPKGSFSTLEIQRTEQGDSAMYLCASSLVQGQGYTFGSGTRLTVV.

CDR3 in amino acids: CASSFSSSYGYTF. The DNA of the CDR3 is TGTGCCAGCAGTTTTAGCAGCAGCTATGGCTACACCTTC. J is TRBJ1-2 and V is TRBV28, with D hard to call. V lost 3 bases and J lost 4, with 9 bases in between. Germline V lookup: CDR1 MDHEN, CDR2 SYDVKM. CDR3 length equals 13 residues.

The rearrangement joins TRBV5-1 to TRBJ2-1; a possible D gene is TRBD2 (6 bases). The CDR3 spans 16 residues. Germline V gene data show CDR1 as SGHRS and CDR2 as YFSETQ. The V end was cut by 0 bases, the J end by 0 bases, with 10 bases between. CDR3 DNA: TGCGCCAGCAGCTTGGTTCCCGGGAGCTCCTACAATGAGCAGTTCTTC. It encodes CASSLVPGSSYNEQFF.

The chain couples TRBV4-1 to TRBJ2-1, with TRBD1 matching 10 bases. The germline V gene has CDR1 MGHRA and CDR2 YSYEKL. CDR3 length: 15 residues. The ends lost 5 bases at V and 6 bases at J; junction bases unmatched: 7. The CDR3 DNA sequence: TGCGCCAGCAGCGCAGGCCGGACAGGGGGCAATGAGCAGTTCTTC. Translating it yields CASSAGRTGGNEQFF.

The chain carries TRBV6-5 and TRBJ1-6, with D possibly being TRBD1 (5 bases). The CDR3 is 14 amino acids. Germline CDR1 MNHEY, CDR2 SVGAGI. With 2 bases removed from V and 9 bases from J, the gap between germline ends came to 11 bases. The CDR3 region is CASSYRGSVSPLHF. CDR3 in DNA: TGTGCCAGCAGTTACCGGGGGTCGGTTTCACCCCTCCACTTT.

The genes are TRBV7-2 and TRBJ2-1; the D gene is possibly TRBD2 (6 bases). This CDR3 spans 15 amino acids. With 0 bases removed from V and 9 bases from J, the gap between germline ends came to 15 bases. CDR1 SGHTA and CDR2 FQGNSA come from the germline V gene. This CDR3 is CASSLAGGGLTEQFF. As DNA, the CDR3 is TGTGCCAGCAGCTTAGCCGGGGGTGGACTCACTGAGCAGTTCTTC.

This chain links TRBV7-2 with TRBJ1-4; D not resolved. CDR3 length: 13 residues. Trimming took 3 bases from V and 7 from J, leaving 9 bases between them. Germline values: CDR1 SGHTA, CDR2 FQGNSA. CDR3 DNA: TGTGCCAGCAGCTTGCCTGCGGCTGAAAAACTGTTTTTT. Translation: CASSLPAAEKLFF.

The chain is built from TRBV24-1 and TRBJ1-2, with TRBD1 identical over 9 bases. Per the germline V gene, CDR1 is KGHDR and CDR2 is SFDVKD. This CDR3 region has 17 residues. The ends lost 4 bases at V and 4 bases at J; junction bases unmatched: 12. In DNA form, the CDR3 reads TGTGCCACCAGTGAATCTACCGGGACAGGGATCTTCTATGGCTACACCTTC. Protein product: CATSESTGTGIFYGYTF.

This clone was counted a single time. V is TRBV20-1 and J is TRBJ1-1, with D hard to call. Trimming left V 5 bases short and J 5 bases short, with 9 bases between. The V gene's germline CDR1 is DFQATT and CDR2 SNEGSKA (reference sequence). CDR3 length: 11 amino acids. CDR3 region: CSAPGGTEAFF. The CDR3 DNA is TGCAGTGCTCCAGGTGGGACTGAAGCTTTCTTT.

This clone was seen only once. The chain is built from TRBV7-9 and TRBJ2-5, with TRBD2 matching 16 bases. Per the germline V gene, CDR1 is SEHNR and CDR2 is FQNEAQ (reference sequence). Trimming removed 5 bases from V and 2 bases from J; junction bases left unmatched: 5. The CDR3 has 17 residues. The CDR3 sequence is CASSPGLAGGGQETQYF. CDR3 DNA: TGTGCCAGCAGCCCGGGACTAGCGGGGGGGGGACAAGAGACCCAGTACTTC. Based on the CDR3 plus reference TRBV7-9 and TRBJ2-5, the full variable domain is DTGVSQNPRHKITKRGQNVTFRCDPISEHNRLYWYRQTLGQGPEFLTYFQNEAQLEKSRLLSDRFSAERPKGSFSTLEIQRTEQGDSAMYLCASSPGLAGGGQETQYFGPGTRLLVL.

CDR3 sequence (DNA): TGTGCCAGCAGCTTAGGTATACTAGCGGGCCCAGATACGCAGTATTTT. Translated, it gives CASSLGILAGPDTQYF. The chain employs TRBV7-2 and TRBJ2-3, with 9 bases lining up with TRBD2. The CDR3 has 16 residues. Trimming removed 1 base from V and 4 bases from J; junction bases left unmatched: 6. From germline, CDR1 is SGHTA and CDR2 FQGNSA.

The chain couples TRBV6-5 to TRBJ1-6; 11 bases fit TRBD1. J lost 10 bases, V lost 0 bases, and 2 bases had no gene match. This CDR3 is built from 15 residues. From germline, CDR1 is MNHEY and CDR2 SVGAGI. The CDR3, as DNA: TGTGCCAGCAGTTACTCCGGGACAGGGGGATCACCCCTCCACTTT. This sequence encodes CASSYSGTGGSPLHF.

This CDR3 is CASSPQVRLRNTEAFF. CDR3 sequence (DNA): TGTGCCAGCAGCCCACAGGTTCGGTTGCGGAACACTGAAGCTTTCTTT. The chain has TRBV7-2 and TRBJ1-1; tentative D call: TRBD1 (5 bases). The CDR3 has 16 amino acids. The ends were cut back, 5 bases at V and 1 base at J, with 17 bases in the middle. Germline V gene sequence: CDR1 SGHTA, CDR2 FQGNSA.

The rearrangement joins TRBV5-1 to TRBJ1-2; D ambiguous. This CDR3 spans 14 amino acids. V was cut by 1 base and J by 4 bases, with 11 bases left in between. Germline loops: CDR1 SGHRS, CDR2 YFSETQ. CDR3 region: CASSLLVAGYGYTF. Written as DNA, the CDR3 is TGCGCCAGCAGCTTGCTTGTCGCCGGCTATGGCTACACCTTC.

This clone occurred once. The chain couples TRBV19 to TRBJ2-1; 10 bases match TRBD2. V gave up 5 bases and J gave up 3 bases; unmatched junction bases: 7. The CDR3 loop spans 16 amino acids. Germline V lookup: CDR1 LNHDA, CDR2 SQIVND (reference sequence). Here the CDR3 reads CASSGASGGLYNEQFF. DNA of the CDR3: TGTGCCAGTAGTGGCGCTAGCGGGGGCCTCTACAATGAGCAGTTCTTC.

This clone was observed a few times. CDR3 coding DNA: TGTGCCAGCAGCACAGCGGGGGGTACCGGGGAGCTGTTTTTT. As protein: CASSTAGGTGELFF. The gene calls are TRBV6-5 and TRBJ2-2; 9 bases align to TRBD2. Looked up from germline, CDR1 is MNHEY and CDR2 is SVGAGI. CDR3 length: 14 amino acids. The junction had 4 bases not matched to a gene; V was cut back by 6 bases and J by 5 bases.

V is TRBV4-1 and J is TRBJ1-1; no reliable D call. The CDR3 runs to 14 residues. Trimming took off 0 bases at V and 2 bases at J, with 7 bases between the two ends. Germline CDR1 and CDR2: MGHRA and YSYEKL. The CDR3 region has the DNA TGCGCCAGCAGCCAAGAATTGGCAAACACTGAAGCTTTCTTT. Its protein is CASSQELANTEAFF.

V usage is TRBV4-2 and J usage is TRBJ2-1, with TRBD2 identical over 9 bases. Germline loops: CDR1 LGHNA, CDR2 YNFKEQ. This CDR3 is built from 16 residues. The V segment lost 1 base and the J segment 6 bases; nucleotides outside the gene matches: 7. The chain's CDR3 is CASSQVAGGTPNEQFF. The CDR3, as DNA: TGTGCCAGCAGCCAAGTGGCGGGGGGGACCCCCAATGAGCAGTTCTTC.

J is TRBJ1-2 and V is TRBV5-6, with TRBD1 identical over 7 bases. With V trimmed by 5 bases and J by 2 bases, 9 bases remained unmatched. Germline V lookup: CDR1 SGHDT, CDR2 YYEEEE. The CDR3 runs 15 residues. The CDR3 coding sequence is TGTGCCAGCAGGCGGGACAGAGGTTTAAACTATGGCTACACCTTC. It yields the protein CASRRDRGLNYGYTF.